This T cell receptor (beta chain) is drawn from a study of T cell repertoires in cytomegalovirus infection. Study background: Well-studied HLA-B-restricted CMV epitopes were used in the study alongside recently identified HLA-C-restricted ones.

The CDR3 runs 15 residues. Germline CDR1 reads DFQATT; CDR2 reads SNEGSKA (reference sequence). Trimming removed 5 bases at V and 4 bases at J, with 19 bases between. The table lists this clonotype with a few counts. Its antigen is currently unknown. Using its own MiXCR run on the reads, TCRdb lists one record per CDR3 protein. Seen here are some 940,000 distinct CDR3 sequences, more than 25% observed once, and the top ten hold around an eighth. The study's findings and limits: Dominating the ex vivo response were TCR beta clonotypes that were CMV-specific and HLA-C-restricted.

The origin of this receptor is a human donor in good health (CMV status not recorded). Some clones in this sample may be carry-over from other donors' samples. J is TRBJ2-3 and V is TRBV20-1, with a possible D match to TRBD2 (7 bases). The sequencing here drew on cultured CD8+ T cells from PBMCs, taken from culture after CMV antigen stimulation. CDR3 DNA sequence: TGCAGTGCTTTTAGGGGGGGGGGCCGACCAGATACGCAGTATTTT. Its protein is CSAFRGGGRPDTQYF.